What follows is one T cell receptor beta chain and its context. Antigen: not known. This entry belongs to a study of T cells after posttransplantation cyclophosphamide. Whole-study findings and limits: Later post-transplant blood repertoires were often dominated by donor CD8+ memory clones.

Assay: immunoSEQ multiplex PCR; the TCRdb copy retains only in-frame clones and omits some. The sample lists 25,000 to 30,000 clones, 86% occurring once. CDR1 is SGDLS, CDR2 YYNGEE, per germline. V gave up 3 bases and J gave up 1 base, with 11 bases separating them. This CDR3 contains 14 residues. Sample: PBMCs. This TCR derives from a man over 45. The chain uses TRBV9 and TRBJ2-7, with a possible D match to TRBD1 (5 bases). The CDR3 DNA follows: TGTGCCAGCAGCGGAGGCAAGGGGTCCTACGAGCAGTACTTC. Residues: CASSGGKGSYEQYF.